These 10 T cell receptor beta chains were all obtained from the same sample, sequenced in a study of coeliac disease. Assay used: immunoSEQ multiplex PCR; TCRdb lists only in-frame clones, some missing. Of around 1,200 clones in the sample, about 53% were seen once. Sequenced material: intraepithelial lymphocytes from the gut. These receptors all stem from a man between 70 and 80 years old without celiac disease.

A remark on this clone: One end of the junction varies from germline; a read error may be responsible. The J gene is TRBJ1-1, the V gene TRBV10-3; D not certain. This CDR3 has 13 amino acids. Germline CDR1 and CDR2: ENHRY and SYGVKD. The CDR3 region is CAISTSGNAEAFF. The CDR3 coding sequence is TGTGCCATCAGTACCTCGGGGAACGCTGAAGCTTTCTTT.

The V and J genes are TRBV5-5 and TRBJ2-7; 8 nucleotides align to TRBD2. CDR3 length: 14 residues. The germline V gene has CDR1 SGHKS and CDR2 YYEKEE (reference sequence). V lost 7 bases, J lost 5 bases, and 11 bases stayed unmatched. The CDR3 loop is CASYTGGKNHEQYF. The CDR3 nucleotides are TGTGCCAGCTATACGGGGGGGAAGAATCACGAGCAGTACTTC.

The chain joins TRBV28 to TRBJ1-2; D perhaps matches TRBD1 (6 bases). The CDR3 runs 12 residues. Trimming shortened V by 5 bases and J by 7 bases, and 11 bases separated the two germline ends. Germline assignment: CDR1 MDHEN and CDR2 SYDVKM. The CDR3 bases are TGTGCCAGCAGTACAGGGTTCGCTGGCTACACCTTC. Translating it yields CASSTGFAGYTF.

The chain combines TRBV19 with TRBJ2-1, with 9 bases aligning to TRBD2. V shed 2 bases, J shed 8 bases, and the junction held 7 bases outside the gene matches. CDR3 length: 15 residues. The germline CDR1 and CDR2 sequences are LNHDA and SQIVND (reference sequence). The CDR3 nucleotides are TGTGCCAGTAGTATATTTAGCGGGGGTCGGGATGAGCAGTTCTTC. This translates into CASSIFSGGRDEQFF.

This clone is large by share. This rearrangement joins TRBV5-6 to TRBJ2-5, with 14 bases matching TRBD2. This CDR3 has 16 amino acids. Per the germline V gene, CDR1 is SGHDT and CDR2 is YYEEEE. J gave up 2 bases and V 4 bases, and 4 bases lay outside the gene matches. The CDR3 sequence is CASSTGLAGGQETQYF. CDR3 sequence (DNA): TGTGCCAGCAGCACTGGACTAGCGGGGGGACAAGAGACCCAGTACTTC.

As for this clone: The sample carries other DNA sequences with the same CDR3. V gene TRBV18 combines with J gene TRBJ1-3; D remains unclear. The V gene's germline CDR1 is KGHSH and CDR2 LQKENI. CDR3 length: 15 residues. Trimming pared 2 bases from V and 0 bases from J, leaving 8 bases between. CDR3 loop: CASSPTGISGNTIYF. For the CDR3, the DNA is TGTGCCAGCTCACCAACCGGGATCTCTGGAAACACCATATATTTT.

In its sample, this clone was seen a few times. The V call is TRBV2, the J call TRBJ2-3, with 13 bases fitting TRBD2. The ends lost 7 bases at V and 4 bases at J; junction bases unmatched: 11. This CDR3 region has 17 residues. Germline lookup yields CDR1 SNHLY and CDR2 FYNNEI. CDR3 nucleotide sequence: TGTGCCAGCACCCTAGGGACTAGCGGGGCGAGGGCAGATACGCAGTATTTT. This encodes CASTLGTSGARADTQYF.

This CDR3 is CAIGWGGGGADTQYF. The CDR3 nucleotides read TGTGCCATCGGCTGGGGTGGCGGGGGGGCAGATACGCAGTATTTT. This chain links TRBV10-3 with TRBJ2-3; 9 bases align to TRBD2. The trim removed 8 bases at V and 4 bases at J, leaving 10 bases unmatched. This CDR3 is 15 amino acids long. Germline-derived CDR1 and CDR2 are ENHRY and SYGVKD.

This clone occurred a few times. The rearrangement joins TRBV7-5 to TRBJ1-1; the D call TRBD1 from the table was never checked on the DNA. TRBV7-5 represents a pseudogene. The CDR3 extends over 12 amino acids. CDR3 in amino acids: CATRTGLSEAFF. As DNA, the CDR3 is TGTGCCACCAGGACAGGTCTTTCTGAAGCTTTCTTT.

The V and J genes are TRBV15 and TRBJ1-6, with 8 nucleotides matching TRBD1. There are 16 residues in the CDR3. V was pared by 3 bases and J by 8 bases, with 9 bases of the junction left unmatched. Per germline, CDR1 LNHNV and CDR2 YYDKDF (reference sequence). For the CDR3, the DNA is TGTGCCACCAGCAGGGCCGGACAGGGTGGTTATTCACCCCTCCACTTT. Amino acid sequence: CATSRAGQGGYSPLHF.